The 27 T cell receptor beta chains below come from one sample, sequenced in a study of blood T cells in healthy people across ages (dated by TCRdb to between 2014 and 2017). The protocol used for the library was 5' RACE. Sequencing used an Illumina HiSeq 2500. A second about 7 to 12 cycle PCR used a sample-barcoded 5' primer and a J-beta primer mix. TCRdb ran its own pipeline on the public reads, namely fastp trimming at Q25 and MiXCR clone calling, and kept in-frame beta chains. Each entry merges the rows of one CDR3 protein and shows their most common DNA and genes. Across this sample there are about 1.6 million distinct CDR3 sequences, with around 36% seen only once. The ten largest account for about 11% of the sample. Sequencing was done on a sample of blood. The receptors come from a woman in her thirties in good health.

As DNA, the CDR3 is TGCAGTGTAAGGGGACTACAGTTCTCCTACGAGCAGTACTTC. As protein: CSVRGLQFSYEQYF. The V gene is TRBV20-1, the J gene TRBJ2-7; 7 positions agree with TRBD2. The CDR3 has 14 residues. V lost 7 bases to trimming and J lost 0 bases; unmatched junction nucleotides: 9. Germline assignment: CDR1 DFQATT and CDR2 SNEGSKA (reference sequence).

This clonotype was counted only a few times. The V gene is TRBV5-1, the J gene TRBJ1-1, with D hard to call. This CDR3 has 14 residues. Germline lookup yields CDR1 SGHRS and CDR2 YFSETQ. The V gene lost 1 base and the J gene lost 1 base, with 8 bases spanning the gap. CDR3 residues: CASSLNTKNTEAFF. In DNA, the CDR3 is TGCGCCAGCAGCTTGAACACTAAGAACACTGAAGCTTTCTTT.

This clonotype was observed a handful of times. The chain recombines TRBV3-1 with TRBJ2-1, with D unresolved. CDR3 length: 14 amino acids. Germline CDR1 reads LGHDT; CDR2 reads YNNKEL (reference sequence). Trimming shortened V by 4 bases and J by 0 bases, and 7 bases separated the two germline ends. CDR3 DNA: TGTGCCAGCAGCCCCTCAGTCTCCTACAATGAGCAGTTCTTC. The encoded protein is CASSPSVSYNEQFF.

V is TRBV6-5 and J is TRBJ2-7, with D perhaps TRBD2 (6 bases). The CDR3 sequence is 13 residues long. Germline V gene data show CDR1 as MNHEY and CDR2 as SVGAGI. The ends were cut back, 6 bases at V and 11 bases at J, with 20 bases in the middle. CDR3 sequence (DNA): TGTGCCAGCAGGGTCGGCGGGACCCGATGGGAGTACTTC. Protein sequence: CASRVGGTRWEYF.

This clonotype occurred a few times. V is TRBV9 and J is TRBJ1-1; D remains unclear. Germline assignment: CDR1 SGDLS and CDR2 YYNGEE. CDR3 length: 13 residues. Trimming cost V 3 bases and J 1 base, with 7 bases left between them. The CDR3 DNA follows: TGTGCCAGCAGCGGTTCAGCGAACACTGAAGCTTTCTTT. It specifies CASSGSANTEAFF.

The rearrangement links TRBV5-1 to TRBJ2-5; the match to TRBD1 covers 7 bases. The CDR3 is made up of 15 amino acids. Germline CDR1 and CDR2: SGHRS and YFSETQ. Trimming at V came to 5 bases and at J to 2 bases, leaving 9 bases not matched to a gene. The CDR3 DNA follows: TGCGCCAGCAGTCGCAAAACAGGGGAACAAGAGACCCAGTACTTC. It codes for CASSRKTGEQETQYF.

The rearrangement links TRBV29-1 to TRBJ1-2; D is ambiguous. The CDR3 totals 13 residues. Germline CDR1 SQVTM, CDR2 ANQGSEA. V lost 3 bases and J lost 8, with 16 bases in between. The CDR3 DNA follows: TGCAGCGTTGAGTCGAGGGAGAAGGGCGGCTACACCTTC. Amino acid sequence: CSVESREKGGYTF.

The chain is built from TRBV5-1 and TRBJ2-5; TRBD1 matches 10 bases. The germline CDR1 and CDR2 sequences are SGHRS and YFSETQ. The V gene end was trimmed by 3 bases and the J gene end by 1 base; junction bases not matched to a gene: 6. This CDR3 region has 16 residues. CDR3 coding DNA: TGCGCCAGCAGCTCCGGGACAGGGGTCCTCCAAGAGACCCAGTACTTC. Its translation: CASSSGTGVLQETQYF.

The chain combines TRBV15 with TRBJ2-3; D is perhaps TRBD1 (6 bases). This CDR3 has 14 residues. In germline, CDR1 is LNHNV, CDR2 YYDKDF (reference sequence). V lost 4 bases and J lost 4, with 12 bases in between. This CDR3 reads CATSKGQSADTQYF. The CDR3 DNA reads TGTGCCACCAGCAAAGGACAGTCGGCAGATACGCAGTATTTT.

This clonotype was observed a few times. The chain employs TRBV9 and TRBJ2-5, with no clear D. The J call may be in error: the DNA end matches TRBJ2-7 better. The CDR3 is made up of 16 amino acids. The V gene's germline CDR1 is SGDLS and CDR2 YYNGEE. CDR3: CASSATEAQRAYEQYF. Here the CDR3 DNA reads TGTGCCAGCAGCGCTACCGAGGCACAGAGAGCCTACGAGCAGTACTTC.

The chain employs TRBV30 and TRBJ2-5; possible D gene TRBD1, 6 bases. The germline V gene encodes CDR1 GTSNPN and CDR2 SVGIG (reference sequence). Trimming took off 1 base at V and 11 bases at J, with 11 bases between the two ends. This CDR3 has 11 residues. The CDR3 coding sequence is TGTGCCTGGAGTGAAGGGGGTGAGCAGTACTTC. As protein: CAWSEGGEQYF.

There are a few counts of this clonotype. The chain is built from TRBV6-5 and TRBJ1-2, with D possibly being TRBD1 (6 bases). Germline V gene sequence: CDR1 MNHEY, CDR2 SVGAGI. V lost 6 bases, J lost 7 bases, and 12 bases lay in between. The CDR3 is 12 residues long. The CDR3 bases are TGTGCCAGCAGGAAGGGGGATGGTGGCTACACCTTC. Amino acids: CASRKGDGGYTF.

The rearrangement links TRBV6-6 to TRBJ2-7, with D possibly TRBD1 on 5 matching bases. The CDR3 is 13 amino acids. The V and J ends lost 7 bases and 3 bases respectively, with 13 bases between them. Germline V lookup: CDR1 MNHNY, CDR2 SVGAGI (reference sequence). This chain's CDR3 is CASTLQVNYEQYF. CDR3 sequence (DNA): TGTGCCAGCACCCTACAGGTGAACTACGAGCAGTACTTC.

This clonotype was observed a handful of times. The chain combines TRBV5-1 with TRBJ1-4; the D is unclear. V gave up 2 bases and J gave up 3 bases, with 5 bases separating them. Germline V gene lookup returns CDR1 SGHRS and CDR2 YFSETQ. CDR3 length: 13 residues. CDR3 bases: TGCGCCAGCAGCTTCACAGCTAATGAAAAACTGTTTTTT. Its translation is CASSFTANEKLFF.

The chain couples TRBV29-1 to TRBJ2-5; 7 nucleotides line up with TRBD1. Germline values: CDR1 SQVTM, CDR2 ANQGSEA. There are 16 residues in the CDR3. J was trimmed by 2 bases and V by 6 bases; bases with no gene match: 15. CDR3 DNA sequence: TGCAGCGTAGAAAGGACAGGTGTAGTCACGCAAGAGACCCAGTACTTC. It translates to CSVERTGVVTQETQYF.

This rearrangement joins TRBV6-1 to TRBJ2-1; 8 bases line up with TRBD1. Looked up from germline, CDR1 is MNHNS and CDR2 is SASEGT. This CDR3 is 13 amino acids long. Trimming at V came to 6 bases and at J to 10 bases, leaving 8 bases not matched to a gene. The CDR3 loop is CASRETGGREQFF. As DNA, the CDR3 is TGTGCCAGCAGAGAAACAGGGGGGAGGGAGCAGTTCTTC.

The J gene is TRBJ2-1, the V gene TRBV11-2, with D perhaps TRBD2 (5 bases). The CDR3 is 14 amino acids. CDR1 SGHAT and CDR2 FQNNGV come from the germline V gene. V gave up 5 bases and J gave up 6 bases, with 14 bases separating them. CDR3 amino acids: CASSPGNRGNEQFF. The CDR3 nucleotides are TGTGCCAGCAGCCCCGGGAACCGGGGCAATGAGCAGTTCTTC.

This clonotype appeared many times. The chain links TRBV27 to TRBJ2-1; TRBD1 might be the D (5 bases). CDR1 MNHEY and CDR2 SMNVEV come from the germline V gene (reference sequence). This CDR3 is 13 amino acids long. The germline V and J ends were trimmed by 8 bases and 10 bases, with 18 bases remaining between them. In DNA, the CDR3 is TGTGCCAGCTCACTATCCAGGGATAACGAGCAGTTCTTC. As protein: CASSLSRDNEQFF.

The chain has TRBV27 and TRBJ2-1, with TRBD1 identical over 9 bases. The CDR3 runs 15 residues. The junction had 8 bases not matched to a gene; V was cut back by 7 bases and J by 4 bases. Germline V gene sequence: CDR1 MNHEY, CDR2 SMNVEV (reference sequence). The DNA of the CDR3 is TGTGCCAGCAATTGGGACAGGGCTTTGTACAATGAGCAGTTCTTC. Translating gives CASNWDRALYNEQFF.

J is TRBJ2-5 and V is TRBV28, with 9 bases matching TRBD1. V shed 11 bases, J shed 2 bases, and the junction held 9 bases outside the gene matches. The CDR3 runs to 14 residues. Germline CDR1 is MDHEN and CDR2 is SYDVKM. The CDR3 loop is CARRRDRAQETQYF. Here the CDR3 DNA reads TGTGCCCGCCGGCGGGACAGGGCACAAGAGACCCAGTACTTC. Based on the CDR3 plus reference TRBV28 and TRBJ2-5, the full variable domain is DVKVTQSSRYLVKRTGEKVFLECVQDMDHENMFWYRQDPGLGLRLIYFSYDVKMKEKGDIPEGYSVSREKKERFSLILESASTNQTSMYLCARRRDRAQETQYFGPGTRLLVL.

This clonotype was seen a few times. The chain recombines TRBV5-1 with TRBJ1-2, with TRBD1 as a possible D gene (5 bases). V lost 5 bases to trimming and J lost 1 base, with 9 bases between them. Germline values: CDR1 SGHRS, CDR2 YFSETQ. The CDR3 is made up of 13 amino acids. The CDR3 spells CASRKRGNYGYTF. The CDR3 bases are TGCGCCAGCAGAAAAAGGGGTAACTATGGCTACACCTTC.

The chain carries TRBV5-4 and TRBJ2-3, with 10 bases aligning to TRBD2. The CDR3 sequence is 16 residues long. CDR1 and CDR2 from the germline V gene are SGHNT and YYREEE (reference sequence). With V trimmed by 4 bases and J by 2 bases, 7 bases remained unmatched. The CDR3 here is CASSAGLASFTDTQYF. DNA for the CDR3: TGTGCCAGCAGCGCGGGACTAGCGAGCTTCACAGATACGCAGTATTTT.

The CDR3: CASSQLFPGELFF. The CDR3 nucleotides are TGTGCCAGCAGCCAACTTTTTCCCGGGGAGCTGTTTTTT. The rearrangement links TRBV3-1 to TRBJ2-2; D is unresolved. The V end was cut by 2 bases, the J end by 6 bases, with 7 bases between. CDR3 size: 13 residues. The germline V gene encodes CDR1 LGHDT and CDR2 YNNKEL (reference sequence).

This chain joins TRBV7-9 and TRBJ2-5, with D possibly matching TRBD1 (6 bases). This CDR3 is built from 12 residues. Trimming stripped 8 bases from V and 1 base from J, with 8 bases between. Germline assignment: CDR1 SEHNR and CDR2 FQNEAQ (reference sequence). The CDR3 region has the DNA TGTGCCAGCGGGGACATCCAAGAGACCCAGTACTTC. Residues: CASGDIQETQYF.

The V call is TRBV20-1, the J call TRBJ2-5, with a weak D call TRBD2 (5 bases). With 1 base removed from V and 2 bases from J, the gap between germline ends came to 8 bases. There are 13 residues in the CDR3. Germline V gene lookup returns CDR1 DFQATT and CDR2 SNEGSKA (reference sequence). The CDR3 bases are TGCAGTGCTAGAGCAAGACTACAAGAGACCCAGTACTTC. Its protein product is CSARARLQETQYF.

The chain links TRBV10-3 to TRBJ2-3; TRBD2 aligns across 8 bases. Germline loops: CDR1 ENHRY, CDR2 SYGVKD. The CDR3 is 16 residues long. The junction had 6 bases not matched to a gene; V was cut back by 2 bases and J by 2 bases. CDR3 nucleotide sequence: TGTGCCATCAGTGAGAGGGGCGGGGGGAACACAGATACGCAGTATTTT. It is translated as CAISERGGGNTDTQYF.

A note on this clonotype: The junction shows a germline mismatch at one end, possibly a read error. This chain joins TRBV4-1 and TRBJ2-3; 10 bases fit TRBD2. Looked up from germline, CDR1 is MGHRA and CDR2 is YSYEKL. The CDR3 totals 18 residues. The CDR3 here is CASSHLTPLAGYTDSQYF. CDR3 nucleotide sequence: TGCGCCAGCAGCCATCTAACCCCACTAGCGGGGTACACAGATTCGCAGTATTTT.